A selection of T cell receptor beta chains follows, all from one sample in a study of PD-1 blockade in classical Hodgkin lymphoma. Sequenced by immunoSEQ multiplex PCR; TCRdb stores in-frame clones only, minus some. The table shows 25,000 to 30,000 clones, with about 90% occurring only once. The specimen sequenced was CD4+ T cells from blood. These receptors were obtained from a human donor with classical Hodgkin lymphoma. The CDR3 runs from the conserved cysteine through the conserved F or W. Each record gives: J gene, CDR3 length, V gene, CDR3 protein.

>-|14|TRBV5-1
CASSLAGQTYEQYF
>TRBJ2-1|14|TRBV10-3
CAISLAGGPNEQFF
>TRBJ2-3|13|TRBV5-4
CASSLGLADTQYF
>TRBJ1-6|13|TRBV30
CAWSVTRGSPLHF
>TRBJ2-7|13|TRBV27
CASSQGGSLPQYF
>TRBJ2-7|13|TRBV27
CASREQGGYEQYF
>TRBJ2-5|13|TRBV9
CASSVAIQETQYF
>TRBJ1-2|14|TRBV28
CASSAGTDLYGYTF
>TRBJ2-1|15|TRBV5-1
CASSLESGQINEQFF
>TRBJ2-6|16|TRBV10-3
CAISDRVTSGANVLTF
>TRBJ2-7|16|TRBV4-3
CASSQDSGTLGYEQYF